This T cell receptor (beta chain) emerged from a study of blood T cells in healthy people across ages. Whole-study context: Template switching picked up about one barcoded beta molecule for each two T cells. Study-wide results and caveats: Donors of long life had a larger count of naive CD4+ cells and greater diversity than aged donors.

Combining a sample-barcoded 5' primer with a J-beta primer mix, a second PCR ran for roughly 6 to 12 cycles. Each cDNA molecule received a tag from a template-switch adaptor that had 12 random nucleotides. TCRdb ran MiXCR on the 5' RACE reads and lists one entry per CDR3 protein. This sample has fewer than 900,000 distinct CDR3 sequences, with around 49% found just once. V lost 0 bases and J 0 bases, leaving 14 bases between the germline ends. This CDR3 comprises 17 residues. Per germline, CDR1 SGHRS and CDR2 YFSETQ. Donors ranged from about 6 to 90 years old and were healthy Caucasians in Russia. With regard to this clonotype: The antigen is not known.

The chain has TRBV5-1 and TRBJ2-3; D might be TRBD1 (5 bases). Input material: blood. The sequence was collected from a woman aged 55-75 years in good health. For the CDR3, the DNA is TGCGCCAGCAGCTTGGGAGTTACAGGTCGGAGCACAGATACGCAGTATTTT. It translates to CASSLGVTGRSTDTQYF.